Listed here is a single T cell receptor (beta chain). This record comes from a study of T cells in localized non-small cell lung cancer. Measured with immunoSEQ multiplex PCR; TCRdb has only the in-frame clones, and not every one. The data contain around 69,000 clones, roughly 90% of them seen just once; the ten biggest clones take up about 2.1%. Germline V CDR1 and CDR2: LGHNA, YNFKEQ. This CDR3 region has 12 residues. V dropped 1 base and J dropped 5 bases, with 3 bases sitting between them. The source of this sequence is a woman aged 35 to 75 with stage I lung adenocarcinoma. This rearrangement joins TRBV4-2 to TRBJ2-1; no firm D call. Specimen: peripheral blood, collected before any cancer treatment. This CDR3 reads CASSQADNEQFF. The CDR3 DNA sequence: TGTGCCAGCAGCCAAGCCGACAATGAGCAGTTCTTC.